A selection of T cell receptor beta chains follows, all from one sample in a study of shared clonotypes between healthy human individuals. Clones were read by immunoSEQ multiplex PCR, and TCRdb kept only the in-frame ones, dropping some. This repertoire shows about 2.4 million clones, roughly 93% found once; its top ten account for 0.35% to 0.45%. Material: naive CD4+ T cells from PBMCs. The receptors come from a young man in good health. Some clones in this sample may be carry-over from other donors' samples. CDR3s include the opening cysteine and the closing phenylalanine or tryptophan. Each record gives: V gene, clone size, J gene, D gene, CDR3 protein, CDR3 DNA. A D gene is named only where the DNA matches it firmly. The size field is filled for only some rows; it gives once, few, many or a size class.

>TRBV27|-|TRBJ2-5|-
CASSLGLKQTQYF
TGTGCCAGCAGTCTAGGACTCAAACAGACCCAGTACTTC
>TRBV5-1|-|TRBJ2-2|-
CASTGQNPNTGELFF
TGCGCCAGCACAGGACAGAATCCGAACACCGGGGAGCTGTTTTTT
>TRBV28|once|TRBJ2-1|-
CASSQPGLSYNEQFF
TGTGCCAGCAGTCAACCGGGACTTTCCTACAATGAGCAGTTCTTC
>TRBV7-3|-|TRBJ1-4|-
CASSLGRGSNEKLFF
TGTGCCAGCAGCTTGGGAAGGGGATCTAATGAAAAACTGTTTTTT
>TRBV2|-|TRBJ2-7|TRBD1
CASRIQGSDYEQYF
TGTGCCAGCAGAATACAGGGGAGTGACTACGAGCAGTACTTC
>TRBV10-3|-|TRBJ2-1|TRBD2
CAISEWKREGWYNEQFF
TGTGCCATCAGTGAGTGGAAACGGGAGGGCTGGTACAATGAGCAGTTCTTC
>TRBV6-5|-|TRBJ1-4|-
CASTPSATNEKLFF
TGTGCCAGCACCCCCAGTGCAACTAATGAAAAACTGTTTTTT
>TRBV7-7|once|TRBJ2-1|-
CASSPFSSSSYNEQFF
TGTGCCAGCAGCCCCTTTAGCTCGAGCTCCTACAATGAGCAGTTCTTC
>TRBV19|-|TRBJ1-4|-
CASSPRGSGAANEKLFF
TGTGCCAGTAGCCCCCGGGGGTCGGGCGCGGCTAATGAAAAACTGTTTTTT
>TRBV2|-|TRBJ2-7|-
CASGISYEQYF
TGTGCCAGCGGTATTTCTTACGAGCAGTACTTC
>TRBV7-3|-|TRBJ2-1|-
CASSLNSAGGYNEQFF
TGTGCCAGCAGCTTAAACTCGGCGGGCGGGTACAATGAGCAGTTCTTC
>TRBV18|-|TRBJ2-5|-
CASSPRVGVETQYF
TGTGCCAGCTCACCACGGGTTGGAGTGGAGACCCAGTACTTC
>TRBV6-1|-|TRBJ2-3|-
CASSVRWASTDTQYF
TGTGCCAGCAGTGTACGGTGGGCCAGCACAGATACGCAGTATTTT
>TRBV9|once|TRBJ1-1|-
CASSAPQGRGEAFF
TGTGCCAGCAGCGCTCCACAAGGCCGGGGTGAAGCTTTCTTT
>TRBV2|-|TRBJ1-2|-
CASSDLTANYGYTF
TGTGCCAGCAGTGATTTAACAGCTAACTATGGCTACACCTTC
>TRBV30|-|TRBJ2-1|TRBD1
CAWSVFQGASEQFF
TGTGCCTGGAGTGTATTCCAGGGGGCGTCTGAGCAGTTCTTC
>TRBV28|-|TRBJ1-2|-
CASSLGGGYGYTF
TGTGCCAGCAGCCTAGGGGGAGGCTATGGCTACACCTTC
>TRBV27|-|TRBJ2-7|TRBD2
CASRLAGGYEQYF
TGTGCCAGCCGGCTAGCGGGAGGATACGAGCAGTACTTC
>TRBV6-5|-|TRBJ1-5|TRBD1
CASSLDRGNQPQHF
TGTGCCAGCAGCTTGGACAGGGGCAATCAGCCCCAGCATTTT
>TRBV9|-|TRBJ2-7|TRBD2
CASSDQASGSYEQYF
TGTGCCAGCAGCGACCAGGCGAGCGGGAGTTACGAGCAGTACTTC
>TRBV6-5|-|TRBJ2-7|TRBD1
CAISESTGSYEQYF
TGTGCCATCAGTGAGTCGACAGGGTCCTACGAGCAGTACTTC
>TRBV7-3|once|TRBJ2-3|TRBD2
CASSLGPTSGSTDTQYF
TGTGCCAGCAGCTTAGGTCCGACTAGCGGGAGTACAGATACGCAGTATTTT
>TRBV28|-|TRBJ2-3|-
CASSPPTWRDTQYF
TGTGCCAGCAGTCCCCCGACCTGGAGGGATACGCAGTATTTT
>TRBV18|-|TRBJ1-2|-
CASSPVAGTQNYGYTF
TGTGCCAGCTCACCAGTCGCCGGGACACAGAACTATGGCTACACCTTC
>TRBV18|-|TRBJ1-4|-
CASSPNRTPDEKLFF
TGTGCCAGCTCACCCAACAGAACCCCAGACGAAAAACTGTTTTTT
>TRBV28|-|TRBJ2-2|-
CATRGNAGELFF
TGTGCCACCAGGGGCAATGCCGGGGAGCTGTTTTTT
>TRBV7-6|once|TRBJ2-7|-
CASSPSGSSYEQYF
TGTGCCAGCAGCCCCAGCGGATCCTCCTACGAGCAGTACTTC
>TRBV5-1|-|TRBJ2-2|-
CASSLLAGVTTGELFF
TGCGCCAGCAGCTTGTTGGCAGGGGTGACCACCGGGGAGCTGTTTTTT
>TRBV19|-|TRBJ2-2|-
CASSGQIVPNTGELFF
TGTGCCAGTAGTGGGCAGATTGTCCCGAACACCGGGGAGCTGTTTTTT
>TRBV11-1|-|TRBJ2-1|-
CASSTKSGLRRFF
TGTGCCAGCAGCACTAAATCGGGTCTCAGGCGGTTCTTC
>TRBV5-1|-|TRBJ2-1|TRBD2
CASSFGTSGRDEFF
TGCGCCAGCAGCTTCGGGACTAGCGGGAGGGACGAGTTCTTC
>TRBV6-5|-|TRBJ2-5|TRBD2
CASSPSGRGQETQYF
TGTGCCAGCAGCCCTAGCGGGAGAGGTCAAGAGACCCAGTACTTC